This passage covers 5 T cell receptor beta chains from one sample sequenced in a study of shared clonotypes between healthy human individuals. Sequenced by immunoSEQ multiplex PCR; TCRdb stores in-frame clones only, minus some. The profile shows some 2 million clones, just under 95% of them singletons. CD45RO-negative, CCR7-positively selected cells formed the naive CD8 fraction, excluding terminally differentiated effector memory CD45RA+ cells. The specimen sequenced was naive CD8+ T cells sorted from blood. Receptors were obtained from a young man in good health.

V is TRBV7-8 and J is TRBJ2-3; perhaps TRBD2 as D (5 bases). There are 16 residues in the CDR3. Germline CDR1 SGHVS, CDR2 FQNEAQ. V was cut by 1 base and J by 1 base, with 12 bases left in between. The chain's CDR3 is CASSLGLPRGTDTQYF. The CDR3 DNA sequence: TGTGCCAGCAGCTTAGGACTACCTCGGGGCACAGATACGCAGTATTTT.

V and J are TRBV4-3 and TRBJ2-7; maybe TRBD2 (6 bases). The germline gives CDR1 LGHNA, CDR2 YSLEER. V lost 0 bases, J lost 7 bases, and 16 bases lay in between. This CDR3 spans 15 amino acids. The CDR3 DNA sequence: TGCGCCAGCAGCCAAGATCAGGAGGGGCGAGGGGAGCAGTACTTC. Translating gives CASSQDQEGRGEQYF.

Comment on this clone: A junction boundary mismatches the germline segment, possibly from a read error. This chain connects TRBV7-7 to TRBJ2-1; D unresolved. Germline CDR1 is SSHAT and CDR2 is FNYEAQ (reference sequence). The CDR3 totals 15 residues. CDR3 sequence reads: CASSLRAPQANEQFF. The CDR3 DNA is TGTGCTAGCAGCTTAAGGGCCCCGCAAGCCAATGAGCAGTTCTTC.

The J gene is TRBJ2-3, the V gene TRBV7-8; 11 nucleotides align to TRBD2. Germline V CDR1 and CDR2: SGHVS, FQNEAQ. The CDR3 is 15 amino acids. Unmatched junction bases numbered 4, after V lost 3 bases and J lost 5 bases. The CDR3 region has the DNA TGTGCCAGCAGCTTTTTAGCGGGGGGGCAAGATACGCAGTATTTT. The encoded protein is CASSFLAGGQDTQYF.

To note about this clone: The junction shows a germline mismatch at one end, possibly a read error. This chain links TRBV7-7 with TRBJ2-3, with TRBD1 matching 11 bases. The germline gives CDR1 SSHAT, CDR2 FNYEAQ (reference sequence). The CDR3 loop spans 15 amino acids. The CDR3 sequence is CASSLDGTGGDTQYF. Written as DNA, the CDR3 is TGTGCTAGCAGCTTAGACGGGACAGGGGGGGATACGCAGTATTTT.